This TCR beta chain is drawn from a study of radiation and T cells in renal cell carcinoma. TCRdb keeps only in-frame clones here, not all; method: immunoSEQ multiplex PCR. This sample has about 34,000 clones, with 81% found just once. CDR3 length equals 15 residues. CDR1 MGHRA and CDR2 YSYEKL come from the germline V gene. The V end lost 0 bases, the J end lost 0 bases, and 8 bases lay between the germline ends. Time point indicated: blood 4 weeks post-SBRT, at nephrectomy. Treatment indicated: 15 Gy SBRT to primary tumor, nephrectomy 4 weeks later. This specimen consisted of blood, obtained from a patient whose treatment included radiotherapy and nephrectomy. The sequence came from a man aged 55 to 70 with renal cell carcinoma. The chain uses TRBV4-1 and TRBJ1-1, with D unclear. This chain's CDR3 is CASSQEPVLNTEAFF. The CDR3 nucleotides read TGCGCCAGCAGCCAAGAACCAGTCCTGAACACTGAAGCTTTCTTT.